The T cell receptor (beta chain) under discussion was sequenced for a study of Graves' ophthalmopathy and Graves' hyperthyroidism. This clonotype showed up many times. The V end lost 3 bases, the J end lost 3 bases, and 11 bases lay between the germline ends. The CDR3 is 14 amino acids. The V gene's germline CDR1 is MGHDK and CDR2 SYGVNS. Amplification from RNA transcripts yielded the TCR beta CDR3 regions. Second-round multiplex PCR came after first-round RT-PCR with HTBI primers. Each CDR3 protein gets one entry after TCRdb re-called the multiplex PCR reads with MiXCR. The sample carries 340,000 or so distinct CDR3 sequences, 15% to 20% recorded once. Other autoimmune diseases, uncontrolled infections, pregnancy or lactation led to the exclusion of patients.

The specimen was peripheral blood. This chain joins TRBV25-1 and TRBJ1-2, with a possible D match to TRBD1 (5 bases). This clonotype originated in an adult man with Graves' ophthalmopathy. In DNA, the CDR3 is TGTGCCAGCAGTGAGGGGGGGGTTGACTATGGCTACACCTTC. Protein sequence: CASSEGGVDYGYTF.